Listed here are 30 T cell receptor beta chains from one sample, sequenced in a study of monozygotic twins with cystic fibrosis. The method was immunoSEQ multiplex PCR; TCRdb's version includes in-frame clones alone and lacks a portion of them. The sample consists of about 36,000 clones, 75% to 95% of them appearing once. The specimen sequenced was blood. Receptors originate from a boy younger than 10 with cystic fibrosis.

The gene calls are TRBV7-2 and TRBJ1-6; D call uncertain. Germline V gives CDR1 SGHTA, CDR2 FQGNSA. The CDR3 contains 12 residues. V shed 3 bases and J shed 9 bases, with 6 bases lying between them. CDR3 DNA sequence: TGTGCCAGCAGCTTTCAGAGTTCACCCCTCCACTTT. Residues: CASSFQSSPLHF.

This clone was counted a few times. The CDR3 DNA reads TGTGCCAGCAGCACACGGGCCTGGGGGAACACTGAAGCTTTCTTT. Translated, it gives CASSTRAWGNTEAFF. This sequence joins TRBV7-9 and TRBJ1-1, with D unresolved. The CDR3 extends over 15 amino acids. Trimming pared 5 bases from V and 1 base from J, leaving 14 bases between. CDR1 is SEHNR, CDR2 FQNEAQ, per germline (reference sequence).

The V and J genes are TRBV19 and TRBJ1-2, with D possibly TRBD1 on 6 matching bases. Trimming took 5 bases from V and 4 from J, leaving 11 bases between them. Germline-derived CDR1 and CDR2 are LNHDA and SQIVND (reference sequence). This CDR3 region has 13 residues. The CDR3 here is CASSPDSAYGYTF. The DNA of the CDR3 is TGTGCCAGTAGTCCGGACAGCGCCTATGGCTACACCTTC.

V is TRBV5-1 and J is TRBJ1-2; 10 nucleotides match TRBD1. V lost 4 bases to trimming and J lost 8 bases; unmatched junction nucleotides: 8. The CDR3 extends over 14 amino acids. From germline, CDR1 is SGHRS and CDR2 YFSETQ. As DNA, the CDR3 is TGCGCCAGCAGCGTTGGGACAGGGGCAGACGGCTACACCTTC. Residues: CASSVGTGADGYTF.

V usage is TRBV5-1 and J usage is TRBJ1-1; D not certain. Germline V gene lookup returns CDR1 SGHRS and CDR2 YFSETQ. V lost 0 bases and J 4 bases, leaving 10 bases between the germline ends. CDR3 length: 14 amino acids. CDR3 bases: TGCGCCAGCAGCTTGGGGGAGGGAAGCACTGAAGCTTTCTTT. This encodes CASSLGEGSTEAFF.

This clone was found once. The V call is TRBV7-3, the J call TRBJ2-1, with 7 bases fitting TRBD1. After removal of 4 bases from V and 6 bases from J, the junction contained 12 bases not matched to a gene. Looked up from germline, CDR1 is SGHTA and CDR2 is FQGTGA. CDR3 size: 16 residues. The chain's CDR3 is CASSSGQMVQSNEQFF. Written as DNA, the CDR3 is TGTGCCAGCAGCTCGGGACAGATGGTGCAATCCAATGAGCAGTTCTTC.

The V call is TRBV27, the J call TRBJ2-4, with D perhaps matching TRBD2 (5 bases). This CDR3 is built from 12 residues. Trimming stripped 6 bases from V and 4 bases from J, with 7 bases between. Per germline, CDR1 MNHEY and CDR2 SMNVEV (reference sequence). Written as DNA, the CDR3 is TGTGCCAGCAGCGGGATAAAAAACATTCAGTACTTC. Translating gives CASSGIKNIQYF.

The chain links TRBV5-4 to TRBJ1-2; unclear D gene. The CDR3 is made up of 14 amino acids. The germline V gene encodes CDR1 SGHNT and CDR2 YYREEE (reference sequence). With 2 bases removed from V and 3 bases from J, the gap between germline ends came to 11 bases. CDR3 DNA: TGTGCCAGCAGCTTTCGACCAGAGGACTATGGCTACACCTTC. Protein: CASSFRPEDYGYTF.

The chain is built from TRBV27 and TRBJ2-1; TRBD2 aligns across 8 bases. The CDR3 extends over 15 amino acids. The V and J ends lost 6 bases and 3 bases, in that order; junction bases with no gene match: 7. CDR1 and CDR2 from the germline V gene are MNHEY and SMNVEV (reference sequence). The CDR3 bases are TGTGCCAGCAGCCTCGGGAGGGGAAACTACAATGAGCAGTTCTTC. Its translation is CASSLGRGNYNEQFF.

The chain has TRBV4-2 and TRBJ1-5; D gene uncertain. The germline V gene has CDR1 LGHNA and CDR2 YNFKEQ. This CDR3 contains 15 residues. With 0 bases removed from V and 7 bases from J, the gap between germline ends came to 13 bases. The CDR3 region has the DNA TGTGCCAGCAGCCAAGAGGGCGGGCCCGGACAGCCCCAGCATTTT. Translation: CASSQEGGPGQPQHF.

This clone was counted a single time. The V gene is TRBV7-6, the J gene TRBJ1-4; D is unclear. CDR3 length: 15 residues. V shed 3 bases and J shed 1 base, with 9 bases lying between them. Germline V gene sequence: CDR1 SGHVS, CDR2 FNYEAQ. CDR3 loop: CASSFTHETNEKLFF. The CDR3 nucleotides are TGTGCCAGCAGCTTTACTCATGAAACTAATGAAAAACTGTTTTTT.

CDR3 bases: TGTGCCAGCAGCTTACACACAGGGAACACTGAAGCTTTCTTT. It codes for CASSLHTGNTEAFF. The J gene is TRBJ1-1, the V gene TRBV7-9; TRBD1 is a possible D gene (5 bases). The CDR3 length is 14 residues. The V end lost 2 bases, the J end lost 1 base, and 8 bases lay between the germline ends. CDR1 is SEHNR, CDR2 FQNEAQ, per germline (reference sequence).

The chain carries TRBV18 and TRBJ2-2; 7 bases are a match to TRBD1. The CDR3 contains 16 residues. The germline CDR1 and CDR2 sequences are KGHSH and LQKENI. Losses at the gene ends were 2 bases for V and 0 bases for J; bases not matched to a gene: 3. CDR3 DNA sequence: TGTGCCAGCTCACCAGAGACAGGGCCGAACACCGGGGAGCTGTTTTTT. Translation gives CASSPETGPNTGELFF.

The chain is built from TRBV11-2 and TRBJ2-7, with D uncertain. Germline CDR1 is SGHAT and CDR2 is FQNNGV. Deletions cut 2 bases from V and 1 base from J, with 12 bases between. The CDR3 runs 15 residues. Here the CDR3 reads CASSLPPWGSYEQYF. The CDR3 bases are TGTGCCAGCAGCTTACCCCCCTGGGGTTCCTACGAGCAGTACTTC.

The V call is TRBV19, the J call TRBJ1-5; 8 bases are a match to TRBD1. Germline V CDR1 and CDR2: LNHDA, SQIVND (reference sequence). The CDR3 consists of 18 residues. V lost 5 bases, J lost 9 bases, and 21 bases stayed unmatched. CDR3 sequence: CASSPHPGQEPLRVPQHF. CDR3 in DNA: TGTGCCAGTAGTCCTCACCCGGGACAGGAACCCTTAAGGGTGCCCCAGCATTTT.

The DNA of the CDR3 is TGTGCCAGCAGTCGGTTTGGGGCAGGGGGCGATGGCTACACCTTC. Translating gives CASSRFGAGGDGYTF. The rearrangement uses TRBV11-2 and TRBJ1-2; 8 positions match TRBD1. V shed 6 bases and J 6 bases; nucleotides not matched to a gene: 12. This CDR3 comprises 15 residues. The germline CDR1 and CDR2 sequences are SGHAT and FQNNGV. Together with reference TRBV11-2 and TRBJ1-2, the CDR3 gives the full variable domain: EAGVAQSPRYKIIEKRQSVAFWCNPISGHATLYWYQQILGQGPKLLIQFQNNGVVDDSQLPKDRFSAERLKGVDSTLKIQPAKLEDSAVYLCASSRFGAGGDGYTFGSGTRLTVV.

The chain has TRBV5-6 and TRBJ1-5, with D unresolved. Per the germline V gene, CDR1 is SGHDT and CDR2 is YYEEEE. This CDR3 is built from 12 residues. Trimming shortened V by 2 bases and J by 7 bases, and 7 bases separated the two germline ends. CDR3 residues: CASSFGRQPQHF. The CDR3 nucleotides are TGTGCCAGCAGCTTCGGGCGGCAGCCCCAGCATTTT.

This chain connects TRBV5-6 to TRBJ2-1; 9 bases agree with TRBD1. The germline V gene has CDR1 SGHDT and CDR2 YYEEEE. V dropped 4 bases and J dropped 12; count of bases not matched to a gene: 11. The CDR3 covers 14 residues. Here the CDR3 DNA reads TGTGCCAGCAGCCTCCGGGACAGGGCGCGGGGGCAGTTCTTC. Residues: CASSLRDRARGQFF.

This chain connects TRBV7-9 to TRBJ1-2; D remains unclear. The CDR3 consists of 14 residues. Looked up from germline, CDR1 is SEHNR and CDR2 is FQNEAQ (reference sequence). Trimming shortened V by 1 base and J by 6 bases, and 12 bases separated the two germline ends. CDR3 sequence: CASSLVQVPHGYTF. The CDR3 nucleotides read TGTGCCAGCAGCTTAGTTCAGGTGCCCCATGGCTACACCTTC.

This clone was seen a few times. The chain uses TRBV11-3 and TRBJ2-5; 13 bases match TRBD2. Germline V gene lookup returns CDR1 SGHNT and CDR2 YENEEA. V shed 5 bases, J shed 1 base, and the junction held 4 bases outside the gene matches. The CDR3 has 16 amino acids. The CDR3 is CASSPWTSGGQETQYF. In nucleotides, the CDR3 is TGTGCCAGCAGCCCATGGACTAGCGGGGGCCAAGAGACCCAGTACTTC.

The chain links TRBV10-1 to TRBJ2-3, with 7 nucleotides matching TRBD1. V dropped 0 bases and J dropped 4; count of bases not matched to a gene: 7. The CDR3 is 16 amino acids. Germline assignment: CDR1 WNHNN and CDR2 SYGVQD (reference sequence). CDR3 sequence: CASSESRTGGPDTQYF. In DNA, the CDR3 is TGCGCCAGCAGTGAGTCTAGGACAGGAGGCCCAGATACGCAGTATTTT.

CDR3 coding DNA: TGTGCCAGCAGTTACTCCGGGACAGATAATTCACCCCTCCACTTT. It specifies CASSYSGTDNSPLHF. The chain recombines TRBV6-5 with TRBJ1-6, with TRBD1 matching 7 bases. The ends lost 0 bases at V and 5 bases at J; junction bases unmatched: 1. The germline CDR1 and CDR2 sequences are MNHEY and SVGAGI. The CDR3 spans 15 residues.

The chain recombines TRBV29-1 with TRBJ2-2; D uncertain. The germline gives CDR1 SQVTM, CDR2 ANQGSEA. V was pared by 4 bases and J by 3 bases, with 9 bases between. The CDR3 runs 13 residues. DNA of the CDR3: TGCAGCGTTGCCCCTCTGGACACCGGGGAGCTGTTTTTT. Protein: CSVAPLDTGELFF.

Here the CDR3 DNA reads TGTGCCAGCAGTGAACCCCCGCTGCAGGGACCCTATGGCTACACCTTC. Translated: CASSEPPLQGPYGYTF. The chain carries TRBV2 and TRBJ1-2; D possibly corresponds to TRBD1 (5 bases). CDR1 is SNHLY, CDR2 FYNNEI, per germline. CDR3 size: 16 residues. Deletions cut 2 bases from V and 4 bases from J, with 17 bases between.

The chain combines TRBV6-6 with TRBJ2-3; D is unresolved. V lost 6 bases and J 4 bases, leaving 5 bases between the germline ends. The CDR3 is made up of 11 amino acids. CDR1 and CDR2 from the germline V gene are MNHNY and SVGAGI (reference sequence). Here the CDR3 reads CASSRADTQYF. For the CDR3, the DNA is TGTGCCAGCAGCCGAGCAGATACGCAGTATTTT.

The V call is TRBV29-1, the J call TRBJ2-6; 12 nucleotides line up with TRBD1. The CDR3 contains 17 residues. V trimming: 2 bases; J trimming: 4 bases; junction bases outside the gene matches: 6. Germline loops: CDR1 SQVTM, CDR2 ANQGSEA. CDR3 DNA sequence: TGCAGCGTTGAACTCTGGGACAGGGGGCTCGGGGCCAACGTCCTGACTTTC. This translates into CSVELWDRGLGANVLTF. Full variable domain (remainder filled in from reference TRBV29-1 and TRBJ2-6): SAVISQKPSRDICQRGTSLTIQCQVDSQVTMMFWYRQQPGQSLTLIATANQGSEATYESGFVIDKFPISRPNLTFSTLTVSNMSPEDSSIYLCSVELWDRGLGANVLTFGAGSRLTVL.

V and J are TRBV9 and TRBJ1-1, with D possibly being TRBD1 (5 bases). The germline V gene encodes CDR1 SGDLS and CDR2 YYNGEE. The V gene lost 0 bases and the J gene lost 11 bases, with 11 bases spanning the gap. CDR3 size: 12 residues. CDR3 protein: CASSVGPGPAFF. The DNA for the CDR3 is TGTGCCAGCAGCGTAGGCCCGGGGCCGGCTTTCTTT.

The chain couples TRBV2 to TRBJ1-6, with D hard to call. There are 14 residues in the CDR3. V was pared by 0 bases and J by 8 bases, with 8 bases between. The germline V gene has CDR1 SNHLY and CDR2 FYNNEI. The CDR3 region has the DNA TGTGCCAGCAGTGAAGCGGCCAGCTATTCACCCCTCCACTTT. Translating gives CASSEAASYSPLHF.

A few counts support this clone. CDR3 sequence (DNA): TGTGCCAGCAGTTCCTTAGATACGCAGTATTTT. Protein product: CASSSLDTQYF. V gene TRBV27 combines with J gene TRBJ2-3; no clear D. Germline V gene lookup returns CDR1 MNHEY and CDR2 SMNVEV (reference sequence). The CDR3 consists of 11 residues. V shed 4 bases and J shed 5 bases, with 4 bases lying between them.

Here the CDR3 DNA reads TGTGCCAGTACCCCAACTAGCGGGACGCGGAATGAGCAGTTCTTC. Amino acid sequence: CASTPTSGTRNEQFF. This sequence joins TRBV19 and TRBJ2-1, with 10 bases matching TRBD2. Germline V gives CDR1 LNHDA, CDR2 SQIVND (reference sequence). CDR3 size: 15 residues. Trimming at V came to 7 bases and at J to 7 bases, leaving 10 bases not matched to a gene.